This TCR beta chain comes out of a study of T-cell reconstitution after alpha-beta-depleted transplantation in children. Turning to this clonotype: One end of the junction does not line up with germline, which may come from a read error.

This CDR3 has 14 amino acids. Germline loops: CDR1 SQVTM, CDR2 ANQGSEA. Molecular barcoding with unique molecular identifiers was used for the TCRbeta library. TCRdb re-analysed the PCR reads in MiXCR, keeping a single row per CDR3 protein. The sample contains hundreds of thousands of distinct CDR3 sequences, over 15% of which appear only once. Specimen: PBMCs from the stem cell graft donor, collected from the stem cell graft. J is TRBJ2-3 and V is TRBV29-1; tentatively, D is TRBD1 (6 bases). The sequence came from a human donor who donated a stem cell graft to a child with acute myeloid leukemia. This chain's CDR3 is CSVDRLERADRQYF. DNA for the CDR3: TGCAGCGTAGACAGGTTGGAACGGGCAGATAGGCAGTATTTT.